This T cell receptor (beta chain) was captured in a study of blood T cell repertoires in COVID-19. At the level of the study: Specimens from acute and convalescent COVID-19 originated in the United States, Italy and Spain.

The data were produced by immunoSEQ multiplex PCR, yet TCRdb's version contains in-frame clones alone and is incomplete. Of about 130,000 clones in the sample, 80% to 85% were seen once. This clone was observed a few times. The TCR originated in a man between 60 and 75 years old with acute or convalescent COVID-19. The specimen sequenced was peripheral blood.

CDR3 sequence (DNA): TGTGCCAGCAGCCCAACTAGAGCGGTAGGGGAGCTGTTTTTT. Its protein product is CASSPTRAVGELFF. J is TRBJ2-2 and V is TRBV7-3; D perhaps matches TRBD2 (5 bases). The V and J ends lost 5 bases and 8 bases respectively, with 15 bases between them. CDR1 and CDR2 (germline): SGHTA, FQGTGA. The CDR3 runs to 14 residues. Full variable domain (outside the CDR3, taken from reference TRBV7-3 and TRBJ2-2): GAGVSQTPSNKVTEKGKYVELRCDPISGHTALYWYRQSLGQGPEFLIYFQGTGAADDSGLPNDRFFAVRPEGSVSTLKIQRTERGDSAVYLCASSPTRAVGELFFGEGSRLTVL.